The 3 T cell receptor beta chains listed next were all sequenced from one sample in a study of T-cell memory formation after mild COVID-19. TCRdb reprocessed the 5' RACE reads via MiXCR and lists one record per CDR3 protein. The sample has about 430,000 distinct CDR3 sequences, around 17% seen once. The sequenced sample was PBMCs or a T cell subset sorted from them (not recorded which). Receptors originate from a man aged 18 to 35 who had mild COVID-19 (a few samples of this study predate the infection). Cell type and time point are not known.

This chain links TRBV27 with TRBJ1-4; D possibly corresponds to TRBD1 (5 bases). V gave up 6 bases and J gave up 7 bases, with 15 bases separating them. There are 14 residues in the CDR3. Germline V gene sequence: CDR1 MNHEY, CDR2 SMNVEV (reference sequence). The CDR3 is CASSHHRPGEKLFF. The CDR3 nucleotides read TGTGCCAGCAGCCACCACAGGCCGGGTGAAAAACTGTTTTTT.

The chain links TRBV18 to TRBJ1-3, with D unclear. Germline V lookup: CDR1 KGHSH, CDR2 LQKENI. Trimming removed 2 bases at V and 0 bases at J, with 8 bases between. The CDR3 has 15 residues. DNA of the CDR3: TGTGCCAGCTCACCAACCGCCCGCTCTGGAAACACCATATATTTT. Its translation: CASSPTARSGNTIYF.

V and J are TRBV15 and TRBJ2-5; the match to TRBD2 covers 16 bases. The ends lost 0 bases at V and 4 bases at J; junction bases unmatched: 5. In germline, CDR1 is LNHNV, CDR2 YYDKDF (reference sequence). This CDR3 is built from 18 residues. As DNA, the CDR3 is TGTGCCACCAGCAGAGAAGCGGGACTAGCGGGGGGGCGAGAGACCCAGTACTTC. As protein: CATSREAGLAGGRETQYF. The entire variable domain, with the rest obtained from reference TRBV15 and TRBJ2-5, is as follows: DAMVIQNPRYQVTQFGKPVTLSCSQTLNHNVMYWYQQKSSQAPKLLFHYYDKDFNNEADTPDNFQSRRPNTSFCFLDIRSPGLGDTAMYLCATSREAGLAGGRETQYFGPGTRLLVL.